Listed here are 22 T cell receptor beta chains from one sample, sequenced in a study of cytomegalovirus exposure and HLA in healthy donors (TCRdb year 2017). The library was obtained by the immunoSEQ multiplex PCR assay. The table comes from immuneACCESS by way of TCRdb, which keeps in-frame sequences with V and J called. Part of the clones is missing from these tables; in studies checked, under half for an unresolved V gene and the rest for unknown reasons. The sample table holds under 95,000 clones, of which 94% were seen once. The top ten clones comprise 3.3% of the sample. Sequences were obtained from PBMCs. The receptors were gathered from a woman under 30 in good health and CMV-seropositive.

This chain uses TRBV28 with TRBJ1-4, with D possibly matching TRBD1 (6 bases). Germline CDR1 MDHEN, CDR2 SYDVKM. Between the trimmed V and J ends, which lost 6 bases and 8 bases, there was a span of 19 bases. This CDR3 is built from 15 residues. The CDR3 DNA reads as TGTGCCAGCAGCCGCCCCAGGAGGGGGGGAGAAAAACTGTTTTTT. Residues: CASSRPRRGGEKLFF. The full variable domain, with the rest looked up from reference TRBV28 and TRBJ1-4, is DVKVTQSSRYLVKRTGEKVFLECVQDMDHENMFWYRQDPGLGLRLIYFSYDVKMKEKGDIPEGYSVSREKKERFSLILESASTNQTSMYLCASSRPRRGGEKLFFGSGTQLSVL.

V is TRBV5-6 and J is TRBJ2-4; D gene ambiguous. This CDR3 is 14 amino acids long. Germline values: CDR1 SGHDT, CDR2 YYEEEE. V was clipped by 2 bases and J by 1 base, with 7 bases between them. CDR3 residues: CASSFLEAKNIQYF. The CDR3 DNA reads TGTGCCAGCAGCTTCTTGGAGGCCAAAAACATTCAGTACTTC.

V is TRBV5-1 and J is TRBJ2-3; possible D gene TRBD1, 7 bases. CDR3 length: 15 amino acids. CDR1 is SGHRS, CDR2 YFSETQ, per germline. With 4 bases removed from V and 4 bases from J, the gap between germline ends came to 16 bases. The CDR3: CASSPQGGGADTQYF. The CDR3 region has the DNA TGCGCCAGCAGCCCTCAGGGGGGAGGCGCAGATACGCAGTATTTT.

The rearrangement uses TRBV29-1 and TRBJ2-1; TRBD2 agrees at 9 bases. In germline, CDR1 is SQVTM, CDR2 ANQGSEA. This CDR3 comprises 14 residues. After removal of 6 bases from V and 9 bases from J, the junction contained 12 bases not matched to a gene. CDR3 sequence reads: CSVGRASGTSEQFF. The CDR3 DNA sequence: TGCAGCGTGGGGAGGGCTAGCGGGACTAGTGAGCAGTTCTTC.

The chain links TRBV28 to TRBJ1-1; 9 nucleotides match TRBD1. This CDR3 spans 16 amino acids. V trimming: 9 bases; J trimming: 5 bases; junction bases outside the gene matches: 16. Per germline, CDR1 MDHEN and CDR2 SYDVKM. This CDR3 is CASKGTGYTRGTEAFF. The CDR3 DNA follows: TGTGCCAGTAAAGGGACAGGGTATACCCGAGGGACTGAAGCTTTCTTT. Combining the CDR3 with reference TRBV28 and TRBJ1-1 gives the whole variable domain DVKVTQSSRYLVKRTGEKVFLECVQDMDHENMFWYRQDPGLGLRLIYFSYDVKMKEKGDIPEGYSVSREKKERFSLILESASTNQTSMYLCASKGTGYTRGTEAFFGQGTRLTVV.

The rearrangement joins TRBV11-3 to TRBJ2-7; 12 nucleotides agree with TRBD2. The CDR3 has 16 residues. Germline lookup yields CDR1 SGHNT and CDR2 YENEEA. The trim removed 3 bases at V and 1 base at J, leaving 4 bases unmatched. The CDR3 region is CASSFPGLAGSYEQYF. CDR3 bases: TGTGCCAGCAGCTTCCCCGGACTAGCGGGGTCCTACGAGCAGTACTTC.

This rearrangement joins TRBV11-3 to TRBJ1-5, with D uncertain. The CDR3 extends over 16 amino acids. Deletions cut 3 bases from V and 0 bases from J, with 12 bases between. Looked up from germline, CDR1 is SGHNT and CDR2 is YENEEA. The CDR3: CASSFQVDNSNQPQHF. CDR3 DNA sequence: TGTGCCAGCAGCTTCCAAGTTGACAATAGCAATCAGCCCCAGCATTTT.

V is TRBV5-1 and J is TRBJ2-6; 10 bases agree with TRBD1. CDR3 length equals 21 residues. The trim removed 1 base at V and 0 bases at J, leaving 13 bases unmatched. From germline, CDR1 is SGHRS and CDR2 YFSETQ. Here the CDR3 reads CASSLSRDRGLHLSGANVLTF. The CDR3 bases are TGCGCCAGCAGCTTGAGTAGGGACAGGGGATTACACCTCTCTGGGGCCAACGTCCTGACTTTC.

As DNA, the CDR3 is TGTGCCAGCAGCCAGGTGGGGGCAGGGGCTCACTATGGCTACACCTTC. Translating gives CASSQVGAGAHYGYTF. The V and J genes are TRBV7-9 and TRBJ1-2; D is possibly TRBD1 (6 bases). Trimming pared 5 bases from V and 3 bases from J, leaving 19 bases between. The CDR3 extends over 16 amino acids. Per the germline V gene, CDR1 is SEHNR and CDR2 is FQNEAQ (reference sequence). The full variable domain, in which reference TRBV7-9 and TRBJ1-2 provide the parts outside the CDR3, is DTGVSQNPRHKITKRGQNVTFRCDPISEHNRLYWYRQTLGQGPEFLTYFQNEAQLEKSRLLSDRFSAERPKGSFSTLEIQRTEQGDSAMYLCASSQVGAGAHYGYTFGSGTRLTVV.

This chain joins TRBV11-2 and TRBJ2-4; tentatively, D is TRBD2 (6 bases). The V gene's germline CDR1 is SGHAT and CDR2 FQNNGV. Trimming cost V 5 bases and J 0 bases, with 11 bases left between them. The CDR3 sequence is 15 residues long. The CDR3 region has the DNA TGTGCCAGCAGCGTGGAGGGCTTAGCCAAAAACATTCAGTACTTC. It yields the protein CASSVEGLAKNIQYF.

The chain is built from TRBV4-2 and TRBJ2-7; TRBD2 might be the D (5 bases). V was shortened by 3 bases and J by 10 bases, with 16 bases between the two germline ends. Per the germline V gene, CDR1 is LGHNA and CDR2 is YNFKEQ. This CDR3 region has 13 residues. Here the CDR3 DNA reads TGTGCCAGCAGCCAGCCCCCACTGGAGGAACAGTACTTC. It codes for CASSQPPLEEQYF.

This chain links TRBV6-5 with TRBJ1-1; the D is unclear. This CDR3 region has 13 residues. V was cut by 7 bases and J by 0 bases, with 9 bases left in between. Germline loops: CDR1 MNHEY, CDR2 SVGAGI. CDR3 nucleotides: TGTGCCAGCACGCGGGGAATGAACACTGAAGCTTTCTTT. Encoded protein: CASTRGMNTEAFF.

J is TRBJ2-3 and V is TRBV9; 8 bases are a match to TRBD2. The germline CDR1 and CDR2 sequences are SGDLS and YYNGEE. This CDR3 comprises 14 residues. V lost 4 bases, J lost 2 bases, and 3 bases stayed unmatched. The CDR3 here is CASSSSGFTDTQYF. The DNA of the CDR3 is TGTGCCAGCAGCTCTAGCGGGTTCACAGATACGCAGTATTTT.

In this sample, this clone turned up once. This chain connects TRBV28 to TRBJ1-4; D is undetermined. Per the germline V gene, CDR1 is MDHEN and CDR2 is SYDVKM. The V end lost 5 bases, the J end lost 8 bases, and 9 bases lay between the germline ends. This CDR3 comprises 12 residues. The CDR3 protein is CASSEGREKLFF. The CDR3 DNA reads as TGTGCCAGCAGTGAGGGCAGGGAAAAACTGTTTTTT.

This chain joins TRBV2 and TRBJ2-5; 13 bases map to TRBD2. The CDR3 sequence is 16 residues long. V was pared by 4 bases and J by 4 bases, with 6 bases of the junction left unmatched. Germline CDR1 reads SNHLY; CDR2 reads FYNNEI. CDR3 sequence reads: CASSGGLAGVVETQYF. The CDR3 DNA sequence: TGTGCCAGCAGTGGCGGACTAGCGGGAGTGGTAGAGACCCAGTACTTC.

The chain links TRBV5-1 to TRBJ2-2; 8 bases are shared with TRBD2. Germline V lookup: CDR1 SGHRS, CDR2 YFSETQ. The CDR3 is 17 amino acids. V dropped 1 base and J dropped 3; count of bases not matched to a gene: 8. In nucleotides, the CDR3 is TGCGCCAGCAGCTTGCCCCAAAGCGGGAGTGACACCGGGGAGCTGTTTTTT. Its translation: CASSLPQSGSDTGELFF.

The rearrangement joins TRBV27 to TRBJ2-1; maybe TRBD2 (6 bases). V dropped 5 bases and J dropped 4 bases, with 18 bases sitting between them. Germline V CDR1 and CDR2: MNHEY, SMNVEV (reference sequence). The CDR3 runs to 16 residues. The CDR3 loop reads CASSPLTRHRYNEQFF. The CDR3 coding sequence is TGTGCCAGCAGTCCGTTGACTAGGCATCGTTACAATGAGCAGTTCTTC.

This clone has just a few counts. The chain combines TRBV6-5 with TRBJ2-7, with 7 positions matching TRBD1. With V trimmed by 0 bases and J by 4 bases, 3 bases remained unmatched. This CDR3 contains 14 residues. Per germline, CDR1 MNHEY and CDR2 SVGAGI. CDR3 residues: CASSYSSRGYEQYF. In nucleotides, the CDR3 is TGTGCCAGCAGTTACTCGAGCAGGGGGTACGAGCAGTACTTC.

V and J are TRBV7-9 and TRBJ2-1, with 7 positions matching TRBD2. The CDR3 is 15 residues long. Germline-derived CDR1 and CDR2 are SEHNR and FQNEAQ (reference sequence). With 5 bases clipped from V and 6 bases from J, the junction kept 10 bases outside the gene matches. The CDR3 protein is CASSPQREGGNEQFF. CDR3 DNA sequence: TGTGCCAGCAGCCCTCAGCGGGAAGGCGGCAATGAGCAGTTCTTC.

The chain uses TRBV6-6 and TRBJ1-5; 7 positions match TRBD1. The CDR3 length is 15 residues. J lost 0 bases, V lost 2 bases, and 1 base had no gene match. CDR1 MNHNY and CDR2 SVGAGI come from the germline V gene (reference sequence). In DNA form, the CDR3 reads TGTGCCAGCAGTTACGACAGGGCTAGCAATCAGCCCCAGCATTTT. Its translation is CASSYDRASNQPQHF.

The chain uses TRBV13 and TRBJ1-1; TRBD1 might be the D (6 bases). The CDR3 totals 15 residues. The germline V and J ends were trimmed by 1 base and 2 bases, with 11 bases remaining between them. Per germline, CDR1 PRHDT and CDR2 FYEKMQ (reference sequence). CDR3 amino acids: CASSLVRGINTEAFF. The CDR3 DNA sequence: TGTGCCAGCAGCTTAGTGAGGGGGATAAACACTGAAGCTTTCTTT.

The rearrangement links TRBV28 to TRBJ1-1, with no clear D. CDR3 length: 12 residues. The germline V gene has CDR1 MDHEN and CDR2 SYDVKM. Between the trimmed V and J ends, which lost 6 bases and 10 bases, there was a span of 15 bases. Here the CDR3 reads CASRGRPGIAFF. The CDR3 DNA is TGTGCCAGCAGAGGCCGCCCCGGGATAGCTTTCTTT.